This T cell receptor (beta chain) originates from a study of blood T cell repertoires in COVID-19. In the study overall: The samples span acute and convalescent COVID-19 from the United States, Italy and Spain. PBMCs, B-cell-depleted T cells, or T cells were the source of the cDNA or gDNA that made up the material.

Original analysis: How many nucleated cells were present was estimated from reference gene primer amplification. Data came from immunoSEQ multiplex PCR; TCRdb stores just in-frame clones and leaves some out. The DNA was the basis for D and trimming; V, J and clone size are from that table. Found here are 100,000 or so clones, roughly 90% of them singletons; the top ten hold 5.7%. The TCR sequence derives from an older man with acute or convalescent COVID-19. Sequenced input: peripheral blood.

In DNA form, the CDR3 reads TGCGCCAGCAGCAAAACGGGGGACTGGGACAACACCATATATTTT. Translation: CASSKTGDWDNTIYF. The V and J genes are TRBV5-1 and TRBJ1-3; possible D gene TRBD1, 5 bases. The V gene's germline CDR1 is SGHRS and CDR2 YFSETQ. The CDR3 has 15 amino acids. The germline V and J ends were trimmed by 4 bases and 7 bases, with 18 bases remaining between them.